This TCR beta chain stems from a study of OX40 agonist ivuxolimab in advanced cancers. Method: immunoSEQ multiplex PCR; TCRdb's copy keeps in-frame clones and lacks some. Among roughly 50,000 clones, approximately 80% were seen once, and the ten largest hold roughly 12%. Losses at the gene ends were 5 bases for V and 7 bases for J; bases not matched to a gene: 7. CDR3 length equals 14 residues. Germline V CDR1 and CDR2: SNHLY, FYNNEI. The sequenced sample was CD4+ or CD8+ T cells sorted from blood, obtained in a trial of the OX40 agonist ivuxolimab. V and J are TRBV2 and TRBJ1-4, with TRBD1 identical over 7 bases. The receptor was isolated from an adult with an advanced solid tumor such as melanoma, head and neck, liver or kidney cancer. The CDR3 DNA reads TGTGCCAGCAGTCGGTGGACAGGCCTTGAAAAACTGTTTTTT. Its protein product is CASSRWTGLEKLFF.